This entry describes one T cell receptor (beta chain). The CDR3 is 14 residues long. Germline V lookup: CDR1 SGHTA, CDR2 FQGNSA. Trimming removed 5 bases from V and 10 bases from J, with 17 bases in between. Clones were read by immunoSEQ multiplex PCR, and TCRdb kept only the in-frame ones, dropping some. The sample records about 290,000 clones, around four fifths being singletons. The sample comes from a study of blood T cell repertoires in COVID-19. The clonotype comes from a woman in her forties or fifties with active or convalescent COVID-19. This chain uses TRBV7-2 with TRBJ1-4; weak D call: TRBD1 (5 bases). Input material: peripheral blood. CDR3 nucleotides: TGTGCCAGCAGCGAAGGGACTTCACGGGGAAAACTGTTTTTT. Translated: CASSEGTSRGKLFF. The entire variable domain, with the rest obtained from reference TRBV7-2 and TRBJ1-4, is as follows: GAGVSQSPSNKVTEKGKDVELRCDPISGHTALYWYRQSLGQGLEFLIYFQGNSAPDKSGLPSDRFSAERTGGSVSTLTIQRTQQEDSAVYLCASSEGTSRGKLFFGSGTQLSVL.